The clone carrying this T cell receptor (beta chain) showed up just a few times. No antigen is known for it. The CDR3 length is 12 residues. Germline loops: CDR1 SGHDN, CDR2 FVKESK. V lost 5 bases and J 2 bases, leaving 6 bases between the germline ends. The sample originates from a study of T cells after yellow fever vaccination. About the study: In the case of low-cell-number fractions, SMART-Seq v4 Ultra Low Input was used for preparation.

Study-level results: Post-booster samples contained most primary-vaccination clones (approximately 95% CD4, 88% CD8). Relatively few clonotypes were ones that appeared in both CD4 and CD8 compartments.

TCRdb processed the 5' RACE reads anew with MiXCR; each CDR3 protein has one entry. The sample lists around 550,000 distinct CDR3 sequences, 19% occurring once. Sequenced material: PBMCs, taken 15 days after the yellow fever booster vaccination. This TCR was sampled from a man aged 25 to 40 who received the YFV17D yellow fever vaccine. V usage is TRBV14 and J usage is TRBJ2-5; D is unresolved. CDR3 bases: TGTGCCAGCAGCTACTATCAAGAGACCCAGTACTTC. It specifies CASSYYQETQYF.